Given below is one T cell receptor beta chain in context. What it recognizes is unknown. Germline CDR1 and CDR2: LNHDA and SQIVND (reference sequence). V lost 0 bases and J lost 2, with 8 bases in between. The CDR3 runs to 15 residues. The table came from immunoSEQ multiplex PCR; TCRdb's copy has only in-frame clones and leaves some out. Of some 50,000 clones listed, roughly 50% are singletons. This entry is derived from a study of cytotoxic CD8 clonotypes in ibrutinib-treated CLL. Turning to the study itself: Responses: some 25 partial, 2 complete; after median around 70 months, 14 stayed remitted, roughly 12 progressed. Whole-study findings and limits: Baseline levels were approached again at progression, after clonality had risen at ibrutinib response.

The sequenced sample was PBMCs, obtained after 24 months of ibrutinib treatment. The chain combines TRBV19 with TRBJ1-5; D not resolved. This receptor was taken from a human donor with chronic lymphocytic leukemia. The CDR3, as DNA: TGTGCCAGTAGTATAGATGAAACAGGCAATCAGCCCCAGCATTTT. Residues: CASSIDETGNQPQHF.